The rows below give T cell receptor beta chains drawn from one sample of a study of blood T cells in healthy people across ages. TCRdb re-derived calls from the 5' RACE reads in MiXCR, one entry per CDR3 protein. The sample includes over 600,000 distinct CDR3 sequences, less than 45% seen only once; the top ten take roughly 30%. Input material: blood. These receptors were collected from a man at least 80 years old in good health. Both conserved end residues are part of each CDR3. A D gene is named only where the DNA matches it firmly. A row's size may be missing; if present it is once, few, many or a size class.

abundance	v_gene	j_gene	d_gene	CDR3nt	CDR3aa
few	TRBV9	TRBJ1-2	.	TGTGCCAGCAGTGGGCGCGGGCAAAGCTATGGCTACACCTTC	CASSGRGQSYGYTF
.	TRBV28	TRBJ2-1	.	TGTGCCAGCAGTTTAGGTGGGGGGGCCGGGGACAATGAGCAGTTCTTC	CASSLGGGAGDNEQFF
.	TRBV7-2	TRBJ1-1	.	TGTGCCAGCTCTGAAGTGGGCAGGAGGACTGAAGCTTTCTTT	CASSEVGRRTEAFF
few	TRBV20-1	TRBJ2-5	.	TGCAGTGCTATTGGACGAGAGACCCAGTACTTC	CSAIGRETQYF
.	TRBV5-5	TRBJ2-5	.	TGTGCCAGCAGCTTGGCCGAGGTTCGGCAAGAGACCCAGTACTTC	CASSLAEVRQETQYF
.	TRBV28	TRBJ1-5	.	TGTGCCAGCAGAACGATATTGATCTCTTATAGCAATCAGCCCCAGCATTTT	CASRTILISYSNQPQHF
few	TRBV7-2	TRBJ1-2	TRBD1	TGTGCCAGCAGCTCACCGGGACAGGGGGCCGGTTATGGCTACACCTTC	CASSSPGQGAGYGYTF
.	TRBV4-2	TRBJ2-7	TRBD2	TGTGCCAGCAGCCAGAGGACTAGCGGGAGTTACAATGAGCAGTACTTC	CASSQRTSGSYNEQYF
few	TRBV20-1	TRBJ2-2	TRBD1	TGCAGTGCTAGAGAGAGGGGGCGCACCGGGGAGCTGTTTTTT	CSARERGRTGELFF
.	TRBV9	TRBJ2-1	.	TGTGCCAGCAGCGTAGGGGGTGGTGAGCAGTTCTTC	CASSVGGGEQFF
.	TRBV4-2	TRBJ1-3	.	TGTGCCAGCAGCGACCTCTCGACAGGCCTCTTCGGAAACACCATATATTTT	CASSDLSTGLFGNTIYF
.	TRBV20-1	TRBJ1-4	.	TGCAGTGCTAGAAGCAGTCGTGAGGAAAAACTGTTTTTT	CSARSSREEKLFF
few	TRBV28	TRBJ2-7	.	TGTGCCAGCAGGGTCTCCTACGAGCAGTACTTC	CASRVSYEQYF
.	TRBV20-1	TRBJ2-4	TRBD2	TGCAGTGCTAGAAATTGGGAGGGGTGGAACATTCAGTACTTC	CSARNWEGWNIQYF
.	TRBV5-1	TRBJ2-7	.	TGCGCCAGCAGCTTGGCCGTCGGGGGCTCCTCCTACGAGCAGTACTTC	CASSLAVGGSSYEQYF
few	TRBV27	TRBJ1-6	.	TGTGCCAGCAAGGCACGCAATTATAATTCACCCCTCCACTTT	CASKARNYNSPLHF
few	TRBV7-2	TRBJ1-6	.	TGTGCCAGCAGCTCCGGTGGGGGGGGCCATTCACCCCTCCACTTT	CASSSGGGGHSPLHF
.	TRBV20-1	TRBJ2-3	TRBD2	TGCAGTGCTAGATGGAGCGGGAGGTCGGATACGCAGTATTTT	CSARWSGRSDTQYF
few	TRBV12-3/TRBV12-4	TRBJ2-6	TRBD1	TGTGCCAGCAGTTACCCGGGACAGGGGTCTGGGGCCAACGTCCTGACTTTC	CASSYPGQGSGANVLTF
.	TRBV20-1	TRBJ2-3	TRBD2	TGCAGTGCCGCTAGCGGGAGGAGGGCAGATACGCAGTATTTT	CSAASGRRADTQYF
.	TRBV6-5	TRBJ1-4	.	TGTGCCAGCACCCGAGACCGAACTAATGAAAAACTGTTTTTT	CASTRDRTNEKLFF
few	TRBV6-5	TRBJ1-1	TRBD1	TGTGCCAGCAGACCCGATACAGGGGGATCTGAAGCTTTCTTT	CASRPDTGGSEAFF